This entry features one T cell receptor (beta chain) sequence. The data originate from a study of blood T cell repertoires in COVID-19. The assay was immunoSEQ multiplex PCR, and TCRdb's table has in-frame clones only and misses some. This sample has over 300,000 clones, with about 85% found just once. Participant reports of clinical history set cohort assignment. CDR1 and CDR2 from the germline V gene are SGHRS and YFSETQ. The germline V and J ends were trimmed by 4 bases and 2 bases, with 12 bases remaining between them. The CDR3 consists of 15 residues. The clonotype comes from a woman younger than 45 who had recovered from COVID-19. The V call is TRBV5-1, the J call TRBJ2-2, with a tentative D call TRBD1 (5 bases). Sequenced material: PBMCs or T cells enriched from blood (not recorded which). The CDR3 region is CASSPAGPNTGELFF. The DNA for the CDR3 is TGCGCCAGCAGCCCCGCAGGGCCCAACACCGGGGAGCTGTTTTTT.